This TCR beta chain comes out of a study of blood T cell repertoires in COVID-19. This clone occurred a few times. This CDR3 spans 14 amino acids. Per the germline V gene, CDR1 is LNHDA and CDR2 is SQIVND (reference sequence). Trimming at V came to 5 bases and at J to 8 bases, leaving 8 bases not matched to a gene. Clones were sequenced by immunoSEQ multiplex PCR, and TCRdb holds only the in-frame ones, with some missing. The repertoire includes over 110,000 clones, 84% of them detected once, and around 3.9% sits in the top ten. Sequencing used PBMCs or T cells enriched from blood (not recorded which). The chain is built from TRBV19 and TRBJ1-2, with TRBD1 identical over 10 bases. The receptor was isolated from a man over 45 in a cohort exposed to, infected with or recovered from COVID-19 (not recorded which). CDR3: CASSADRGTRGYTF. CDR3 coding DNA: TGTGCCAGTAGTGCGGACAGGGGGACTCGGGGCTACACCTTC.